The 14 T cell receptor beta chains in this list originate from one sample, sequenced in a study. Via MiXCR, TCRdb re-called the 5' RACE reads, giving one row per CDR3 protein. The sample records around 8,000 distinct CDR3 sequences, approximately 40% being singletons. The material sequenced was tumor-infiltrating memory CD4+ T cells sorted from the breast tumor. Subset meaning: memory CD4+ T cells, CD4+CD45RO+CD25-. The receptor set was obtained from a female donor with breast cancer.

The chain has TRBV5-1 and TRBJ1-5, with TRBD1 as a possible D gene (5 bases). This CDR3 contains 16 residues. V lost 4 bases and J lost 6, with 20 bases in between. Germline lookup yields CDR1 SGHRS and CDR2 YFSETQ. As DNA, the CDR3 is TGCGCCAGCAGCCTGGGTATGGGGGGAATCAGTCAGCCCCAGCATTTT. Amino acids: CASSLGMGGISQPQHF.

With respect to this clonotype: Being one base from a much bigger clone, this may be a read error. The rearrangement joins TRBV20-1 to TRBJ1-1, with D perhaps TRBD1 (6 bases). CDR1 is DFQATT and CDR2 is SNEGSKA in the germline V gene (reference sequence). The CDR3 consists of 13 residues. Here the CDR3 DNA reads TGCAGTGCTAGAGATCCCCCACAGGGTAGGGCTCTCTTT. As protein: CSARDPPQGRALF.

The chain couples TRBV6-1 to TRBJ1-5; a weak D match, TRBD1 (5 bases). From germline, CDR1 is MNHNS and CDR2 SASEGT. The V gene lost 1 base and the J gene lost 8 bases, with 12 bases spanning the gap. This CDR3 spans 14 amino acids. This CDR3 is CASSEGAGGEPQHF. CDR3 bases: TGTGCCAGCAGTGAAGGAGCAGGAGGGGAGCCCCAGCATTTT.

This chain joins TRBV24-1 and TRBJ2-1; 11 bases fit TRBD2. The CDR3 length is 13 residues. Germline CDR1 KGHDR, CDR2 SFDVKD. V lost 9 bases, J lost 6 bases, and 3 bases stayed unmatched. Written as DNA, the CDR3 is TGTGCCACCGCTACTAGCGGGAGCAATGAGCAGTTCTTC. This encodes CATATSGSNEQFF.

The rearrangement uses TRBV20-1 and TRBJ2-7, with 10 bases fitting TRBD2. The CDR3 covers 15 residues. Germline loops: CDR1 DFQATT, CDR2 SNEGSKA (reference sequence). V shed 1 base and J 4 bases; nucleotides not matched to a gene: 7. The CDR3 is CSARVASGSEYEQYF. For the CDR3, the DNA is TGCAGTGCTAGAGTTGCTAGCGGGAGTGAATACGAGCAGTACTTC.

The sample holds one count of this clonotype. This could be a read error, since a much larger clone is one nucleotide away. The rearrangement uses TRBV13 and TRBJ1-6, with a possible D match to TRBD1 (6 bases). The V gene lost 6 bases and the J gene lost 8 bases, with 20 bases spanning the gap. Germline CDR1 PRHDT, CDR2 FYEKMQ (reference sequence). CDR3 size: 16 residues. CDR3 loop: CASRLNPTGQDSPLHF. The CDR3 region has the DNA TGTGCCAGCAGATTAAATCCCACAGGGCAGGATTCACCCCTCCACTTT.

The CDR3 protein is CASSPGTGQETQYF. CDR3 nucleotide sequence: TGTGCCAGCAGCCCTGGGACAGGGCAAGAGACCCAGTACTTC. The chain employs TRBV7-7 and TRBJ2-5; 9 nucleotides line up with TRBD1. There are 14 residues in the CDR3. From germline, CDR1 is SSHAT and CDR2 FNYEAQ (reference sequence). The V and J ends lost 5 bases and 2 bases, in that order; junction bases with no gene match: 3. Full variable domain (remainder filled in from reference TRBV7-7 and TRBJ2-5): GAGVSQSPRYKVTKRGQDVTLRCDPISSHATLYWYQQALGQGPEFLTYFNYEAQPDKSGLPSDRFSAERPEGSISTLTIQRTEQRDSAMYRCASSPGTGQETQYFGPGTRLLVL.

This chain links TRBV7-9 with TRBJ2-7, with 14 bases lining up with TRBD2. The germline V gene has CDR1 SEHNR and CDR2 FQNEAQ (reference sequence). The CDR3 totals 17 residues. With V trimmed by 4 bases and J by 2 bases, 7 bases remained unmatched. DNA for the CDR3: TGTGCCAGCAGCTCGGGACTAGCGGGAGACAGGACCTACGAGCAGTACTTC. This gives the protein CASSSGLAGDRTYEQYF.

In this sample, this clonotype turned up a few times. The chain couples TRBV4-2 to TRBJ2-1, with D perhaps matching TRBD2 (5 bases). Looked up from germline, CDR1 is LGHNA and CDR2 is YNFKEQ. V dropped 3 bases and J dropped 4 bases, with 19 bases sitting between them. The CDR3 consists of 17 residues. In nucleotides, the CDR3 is TGTGCCAGCAGCCAGGGTTCGACTACCGAAGATTACAATGAGCAGTTCTTC. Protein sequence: CASSQGSTTEDYNEQFF.

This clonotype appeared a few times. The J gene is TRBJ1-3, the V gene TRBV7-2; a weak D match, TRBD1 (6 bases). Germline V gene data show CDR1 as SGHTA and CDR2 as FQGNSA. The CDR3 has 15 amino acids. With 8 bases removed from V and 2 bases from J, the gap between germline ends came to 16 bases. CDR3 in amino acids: CASGEGWGPGNTIYF. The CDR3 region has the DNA TGTGCCAGCGGGGAGGGCTGGGGGCCTGGAAACACCATATATTTT.

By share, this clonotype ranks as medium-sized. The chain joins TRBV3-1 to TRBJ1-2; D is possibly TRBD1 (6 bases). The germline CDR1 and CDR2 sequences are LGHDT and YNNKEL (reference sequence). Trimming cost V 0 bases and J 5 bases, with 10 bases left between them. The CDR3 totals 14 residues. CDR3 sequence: CASSQDARGYGYTF. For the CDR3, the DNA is TGTGCCAGCAGCCAAGACGCCAGGGGTTATGGCTACACCTTC.

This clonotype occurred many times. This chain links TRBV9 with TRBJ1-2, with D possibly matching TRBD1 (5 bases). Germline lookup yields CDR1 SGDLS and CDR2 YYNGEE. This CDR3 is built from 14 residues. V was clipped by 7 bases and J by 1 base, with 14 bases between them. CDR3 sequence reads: CASSRAAGNYGYTF. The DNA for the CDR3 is TGTGCCAGCTCCAGGGCGGCAGGTAACTATGGCTACACCTTC.

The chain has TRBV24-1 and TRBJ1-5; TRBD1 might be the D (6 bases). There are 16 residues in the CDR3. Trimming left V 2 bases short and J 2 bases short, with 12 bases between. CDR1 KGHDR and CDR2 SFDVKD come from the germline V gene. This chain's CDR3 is CATSDSQGFGNQPQHF. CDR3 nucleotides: TGTGCCACCAGTGATTCACAGGGTTTTGGCAATCAGCCCCAGCATTTT.

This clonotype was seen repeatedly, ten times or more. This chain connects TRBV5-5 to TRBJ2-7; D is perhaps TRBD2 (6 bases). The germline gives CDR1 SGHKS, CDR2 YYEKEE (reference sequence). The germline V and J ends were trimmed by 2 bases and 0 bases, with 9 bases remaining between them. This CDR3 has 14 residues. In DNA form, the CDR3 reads TGTGCCAGCAGCTTCCGGACTAACTCCTACGAGCAGTACTTC. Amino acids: CASSFRTNSYEQYF.